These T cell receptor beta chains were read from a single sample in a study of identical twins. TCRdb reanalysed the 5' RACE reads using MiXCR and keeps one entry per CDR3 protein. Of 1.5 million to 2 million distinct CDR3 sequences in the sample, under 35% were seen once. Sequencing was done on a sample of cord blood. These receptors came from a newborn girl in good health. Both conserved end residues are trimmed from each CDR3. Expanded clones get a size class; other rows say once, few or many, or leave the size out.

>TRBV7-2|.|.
ASSRTSAYAYNEQY
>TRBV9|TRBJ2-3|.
ASSFRTGGEDTQY
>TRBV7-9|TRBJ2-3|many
ASSVPTTGSRTDTQY
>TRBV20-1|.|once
SAREWGEGSYEQY
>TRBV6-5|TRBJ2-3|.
ASSYRLVGRDTQY
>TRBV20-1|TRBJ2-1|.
SVRGLASYNEQF
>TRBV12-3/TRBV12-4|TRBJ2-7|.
ASTTPTLYNEQY
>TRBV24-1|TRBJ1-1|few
ATSGAGNTEAF
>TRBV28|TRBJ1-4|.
ASSLLGLRDATNEKLF
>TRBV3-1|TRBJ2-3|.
ASSQELAGGRDTQY
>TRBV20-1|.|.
SARAPGTSLSEQY
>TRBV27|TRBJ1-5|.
ASSFSGLNQPQH
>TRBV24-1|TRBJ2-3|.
ATSARTSTDTQY
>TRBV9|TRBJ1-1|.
ASSAHPAATEAF
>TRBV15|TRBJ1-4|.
ATSRASNERLF
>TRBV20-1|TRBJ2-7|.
SAREIGGSSYEQY
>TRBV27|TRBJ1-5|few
ASSPYGNQPQH
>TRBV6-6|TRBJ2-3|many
ASSPTRRDTQY
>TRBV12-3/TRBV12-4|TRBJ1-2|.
ASSHVKKFSYGYT
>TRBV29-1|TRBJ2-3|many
SVDVGQGEY
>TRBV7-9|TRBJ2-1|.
ASGFPNNEQF
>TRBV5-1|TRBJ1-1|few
ASSLSALRNTEAF
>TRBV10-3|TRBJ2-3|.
AISESGGRDTQY
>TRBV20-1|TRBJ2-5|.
SARWGLAGHREQY
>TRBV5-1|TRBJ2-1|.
ASSLSLSYNEQF
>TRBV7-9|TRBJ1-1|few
ASSLGQGLDTEAF
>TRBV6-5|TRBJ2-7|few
ASRTVGLAYYEQY
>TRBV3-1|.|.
ASSQRTGGGETQY
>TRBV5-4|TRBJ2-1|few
ASSSSGAWQPLNNEQF
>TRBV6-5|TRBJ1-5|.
ASSPTGQGNQPQH
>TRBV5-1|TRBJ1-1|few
ASSARGQGLTEAF
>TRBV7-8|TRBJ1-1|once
ASSLVAWTAARVTEAF